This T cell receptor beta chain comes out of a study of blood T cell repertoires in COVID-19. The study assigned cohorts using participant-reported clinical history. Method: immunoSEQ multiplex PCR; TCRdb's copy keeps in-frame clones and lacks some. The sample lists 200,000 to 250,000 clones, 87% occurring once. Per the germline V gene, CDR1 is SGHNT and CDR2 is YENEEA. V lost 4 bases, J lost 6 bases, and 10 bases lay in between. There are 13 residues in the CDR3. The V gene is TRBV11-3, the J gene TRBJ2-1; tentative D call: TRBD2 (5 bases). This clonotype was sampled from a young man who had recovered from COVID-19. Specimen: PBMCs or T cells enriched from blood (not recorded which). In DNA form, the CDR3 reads TGTGCCAGCAGCTCTGACTACACCAATGAGCAGTTCTTC. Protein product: CASSSDYTNEQFF. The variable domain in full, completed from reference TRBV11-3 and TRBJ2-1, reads EAGVVQSPRYKIIEKKQPVAFWCNPISGHNTLYWYLQNLGQGPELLIRYENEEAVDDSQLPKDRFSAERLKGVDSTLKIQPAELGDSAVYLCASSSDYTNEQFFGPGTRLTVL.